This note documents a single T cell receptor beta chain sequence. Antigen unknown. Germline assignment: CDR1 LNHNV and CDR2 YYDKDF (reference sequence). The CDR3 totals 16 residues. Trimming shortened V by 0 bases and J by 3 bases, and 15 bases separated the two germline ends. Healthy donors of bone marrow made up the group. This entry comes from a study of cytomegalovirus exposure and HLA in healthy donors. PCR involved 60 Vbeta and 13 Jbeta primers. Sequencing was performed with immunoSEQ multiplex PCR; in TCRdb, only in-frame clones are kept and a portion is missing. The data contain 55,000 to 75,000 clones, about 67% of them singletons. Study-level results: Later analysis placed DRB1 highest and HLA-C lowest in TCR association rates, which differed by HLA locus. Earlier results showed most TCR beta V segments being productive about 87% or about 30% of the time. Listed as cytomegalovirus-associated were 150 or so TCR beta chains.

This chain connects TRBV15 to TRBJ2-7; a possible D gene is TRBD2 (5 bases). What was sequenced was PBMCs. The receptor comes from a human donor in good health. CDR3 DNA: TGTGCCACCAGCAGAGACTATCCCGGGGTTAACTACGAGCAGTACTTC. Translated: CATSRDYPGVNYEQYF.